The clone carrying this T cell receptor beta chain was found many times. This entry belongs to a study of T cells in Graves' hyperthyroidism and ophthalmopathy. V trimming: 6 bases; J trimming: 3 bases; junction bases outside the gene matches: 14. Germline lookup yields CDR1 SNHLY and CDR2 FYNNEI. CDR3 length equals 19 residues. TCR beta CDR3 region amplification was performed from RNA transcripts. First-round RT-PCR of the TCR CDR3 relied on the HTBI primer set. In TCRdb, the multiplex PCR reads were re-called with MiXCR into one record per CDR3 protein. This sample has 360,000 or so distinct CDR3 sequences; roughly 20% occur once, and the top ten carry about a sixth. Each 10 ml fresh peripheral blood draw supplied the PBMCs.

Sequencing was done on a sample of blood. The chain recombines TRBV2 with TRBJ2-5; 15 bases line up with TRBD2. This clonotype was sampled from a middle-aged woman with Graves' ophthalmopathy. In nucleotides, the CDR3 is TGTGCCAGCAGCCCACCCCGGACTAGCGGGAGGGTGGGTGAAGAGACCCAGTACTTC. This translates into CASSPPRTSGRVGEETQYF. Drawing the rest from reference TRBV2 and TRBJ2-5, the complete variable domain is EPEVTQTPSHQVTQMGQEVILRCVPISNHLYFYWYRQILGQKVEFLVSFYNNEISEKSEIFDDQFSVERPDGSNFTLKIRSTKLEDSAMYFCASSPPRTSGRVGEETQYFGPGTRLLVL.